This TCR beta chain was retrieved from a study of OX40 agonist ivuxolimab in advanced cancers. About the full investigation: The costimulatory receptor OX40 (CD134) was targeted by ivuxolimab, a fully human IgG2 agonistic monoclonal antibody. Intravenous ivuxolimab was administered to patients every 2 weeks at six dose levels: 0.01, 0.1, 0.3, 1.5, 3 and 10 mg/kg. Among the approximately 50 dose-escalation patients, about 20 had hepatocellular carcinoma, about 15 melanoma, 9 renal cell carcinoma and 9 head and neck cancer. In the dose-escalation cohort, 82.7% of patients were male, and the mean age was 60 years with a range of roughly 20 to 80. Patients were allowed to have had prior anti-PD-1, anti-PD-L1 or anti-CTLA-4 therapy, and about 40% of the dose-escalation patients had been treated with checkpoint inhibitors. Partial responses were achieved by three dose-escalation patients, of whom one had hepatocellular carcinoma and two had cutaneous melanoma. Peripheral TCRbeta sequencing aimed to test whether ivuxolimab altered TCR sequence diversity and caused clonal T-cell expansion. The monotherapy dose-escalation portion (N ≈ 52 patients) of the phase I ivuxolimab trial is reported in the paper. Study-wide findings and limitations: Which antigens the clonally expanded peripheral T cells were specific for was not determined. After ivuxolimab, more expanded clones were found on average in CD8+ T cells than in CD4+ T cells. Low levels of normalized T-cell clonal expansion were also seen in some patients who did not respond. In partial responders in the 0.1-3.0 mg/kg groups, normalized peripheral clonal expansion was found to be among the lowest, especially among CD8+ T cells. At doses of 0.1 to 3.0 mg/kg, clonal expansion of both CD4+ and CD8+ blood T cells was observed from baseline to week 6.

Patients with autoimmune disease history or receiving systemic immunosuppression were excluded from the trial. Peripheral blood for TCR sequencing was collected from all dose cohorts at baseline, on cycle 4 day 1, and on cycle 7 day 1. The samples were taken from a phase I, first-in-human, multicenter, open-label dose-escalation trial of ivuxolimab. Adults with locally advanced or metastatic melanoma, renal cell carcinoma, hepatocellular carcinoma or head and neck squamous cell carcinoma were enrolled in the trial. Before TCR sequencing, CD4+ and CD8+ T cells were separately sorted from peripheral blood. The CDR3 goes from the cysteine to the phenylalanine over 14 residues. Here the CDR3 DNA is all that survives: 42 bases in frame from base 1. CDR1 and CDR2, per the germline V gene, are MDHEN and SYDVKM. V loses 7 bases at its end and J loses 2 bases; junction bases beyond the gene matches: 7. To sequence the TCRbeta CDR3 region, genomic DNA was isolated from the sorted cells. The immunoSEQ Assay was used for sequencing of TCRbeta CDR3 regions. TCRdb retrieved this table from immuneACCESS and kept in-frame rearrangements only. Not all clones are present; in checked studies, unresolved V genes account for under half, and no reason is known for the remainder. Present in this sample are approximately 92,000 clones, roughly 95% of which were seen just once. 0.15% to 0.2% of the sample is held by the ten biggest clonotypes.

Notes on this clone: Its antigen is currently not known. The sample holds no much larger clone one base away, and base qualities are not on file.

The chain was built from TRBV28 and TRBJ1-1, and 7 junctional nucleotides match TRBD1. Material: CD4+ or CD8+ T cells sorted from blood, obtained in a trial of the OX40 agonist ivuxolimab. The receptor comes from an adult with an advanced solid tumor such as melanoma, head and neck, liver or kidney cancer. The nucleotide sequence is TGTGCCAGCACCACGGACAGGTTCAACACTGAAGCTTTCTTT. The translation is CASTTDRFNTEAFF.